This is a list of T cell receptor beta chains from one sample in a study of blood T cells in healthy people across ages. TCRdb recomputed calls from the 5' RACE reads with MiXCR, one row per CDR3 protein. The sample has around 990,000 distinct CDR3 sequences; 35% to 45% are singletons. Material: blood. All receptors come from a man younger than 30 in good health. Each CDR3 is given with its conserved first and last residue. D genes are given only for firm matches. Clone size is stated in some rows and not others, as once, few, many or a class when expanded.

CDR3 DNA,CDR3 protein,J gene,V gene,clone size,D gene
TGTGCCAGCAGCCAAGGATACCAGGGTGGTCAGTTCTTC,CASSQGYQGGQFF,TRBJ2-1,TRBV14,once,-
TGTGCCAGCAGCCAAACACTGAGATACTCTGGAAACACCATATATTTT,CASSQTLRYSGNTIYF,TRBJ1-3,TRBV3-1,-,-
TGTGCCAGCAGCACCTTGAGTAGCTATGGCTACACCTTC,CASSTLSSYGYTF,TRBJ1-2,TRBV7-9,-,-
TGTGCCAGCAGTTCCGAAGGGGAAACCTACGGGACTAGCGGGGCCAATGAGCAGTTCTTC,CASSSEGETYGTSGANEQFF,TRBJ2-1,TRBV28,-,TRBD2
TGTGCCAGCAGAGATTTTACCGGGACACGGAATGGCTACACCTTC,CASRDFTGTRNGYTF,TRBJ1-2,TRBV7-2,few,-
TGTGCCAGCTGTAAAGCTAGCGGGCTCAATGAGCAGTTCTTC,CASCKASGLNEQFF,TRBJ2-1,TRBV12-3/TRBV12-4,few,TRBD2
TGTGCCAGCAGCTTAGCAGGCGACGCACAAGAGACCCAGTACTTC,CASSLAGDAQETQYF,TRBJ2-5,TRBV7-2,-,-
TGTGCCAGCAGTTCAGAGGGGCTCTACGGTTCACCCCTCCACTTT,CASSSEGLYGSPLHF,TRBJ1-6,TRBV6-5,-,-
TGTGCCATCAGTGAGTCACCAGCGGCGAGCTCCTACAATGAGCAGTTCTTC,CAISESPAASSYNEQFF,TRBJ2-1,TRBV10-3,many,-
TGCGCCAGCAGCTTGGCCGATCGCACAGATACGCGGTATTTT,CASSLADRTDTRYF,TRBJ2-3,TRBV5-1,-,-
TGCGCCAGCAGCCATCCATCCAGGGCGATGAACACTGAAGCTTTCTTT,CASSHPSRAMNTEAFF,TRBJ1-1,TRBV4-1,-,-
TGCAGTGCGCCTCACCAGGGTTCCTATGGCTACACCTTC,CSAPHQGSYGYTF,TRBJ1-2,TRBV20-1,many,-
TGTGCCAGCAACTCTAACGGGGCTGGGAGTGAGCAGTTCTTC,CASNSNGAGSEQFF,TRBJ2-1,TRBV2,once,-
TGTGCCAGCAGTGACTCGGGGCCCGGCTATGGCTACACCTTC,CASSDSGPGYGYTF,TRBJ1-2,TRBV2,-,-
TGCGCCAGCAGCTTGCCATCGCAAAGCACAGATACGCAGTATTTT,CASSLPSQSTDTQYF,TRBJ2-3,TRBV5-1,-,-
TGCAGTGCTAGACGACAGGGTAACTATGGCTACACCTTC,CSARRQGNYGYTF,TRBJ1-2,TRBV20-1,-,TRBD1
TGCGCCAGTAAGGGACGGATTAATTCACCCCTCCACTTT,CASKGRINSPLHF,TRBJ1-6,TRBV5-1,few,-
TGTGCCAGCACCATGGACGGATACAATGAGCAGTACTTC,CASTMDGYNEQYF,TRBJ2-5,TRBV9,-,-
TGTGCCAGCAGCTTTTATGGCGGGGGGCGCACAGATACGCAGTATTTT,CASSFYGGGRTDTQYF,TRBJ2-3,TRBV5-5,many,TRBD2
TGTGCCAGCAGAACGACTCTTTACAATGAGCAGTTCTTC,CASRTTLYNEQFF,TRBJ2-1,TRBV27,few,-
TGTGCCAGCAGCCCGTGGGGAAGTCGAGGTGAAAAACTGTTTTTT,CASSPWGSRGEKLFF,TRBJ1-4,TRBV7-2,-,-
TGCGCCAGCAGCTTGACAGACTTGTTCTATGGCTACAACTTC,CASSLTDLFYGYNF,TRBJ1-2,TRBV5-1,-,-
TGTGCCAGCATGACCCTAGGGAATCAGCCCCAGCATTTT,CASMTLGNQPQHF,TRBJ1-5,TRBV28,few,-
TGTGCCAGCAGAAAATCCGGGACAGGGGGCTATAGCAATCAGCCCCAGCATTTT,CASRKSGTGGYSNQPQHF,TRBJ1-5,TRBV27,-,TRBD1
TGCGCCAGCAGCCGAGAGGGACAGGGGAACCAGCCCCAGCATTTT,CASSREGQGNQPQHF,TRBJ1-5,TRBV4-1,-,TRBD1
TGTGCCAGCAATATTTTTGGAGACACCGGGGAGCTGTTTTTT,CASNIFGDTGELFF,TRBJ2-2,TRBV12-3/TRBV12-4,few,-
TGTGCCAGCAGTCTCTCGGCTAGATATGGCTACACCTTC,CASSLSARYGYTF,TRBJ1-2,TRBV12-3/TRBV12-4,-,-
TGTGCCAGCAGCATTCTTTCTAGCACAGATACGCAGTATTTT,CASSILSSTDTQYF,TRBJ2-3,TRBV14,-,-
TGCGCCAGCAGCTTAGGGGTAGGGTCGGACGAGCAGTACTTC,CASSLGVGSDEQYF,TRBJ2-7,TRBV5-1,-,-
TGTGCCGGCAGCTTAGGTGCTGGTGGAGAGAACACTGAAGCTTTCTTT,CAGSLGAGGENTEAFF,TRBJ1-1,TRBV13,-,-
TGCAGTGCAGAACCGGGACAGGGCGATCAGCCCCAGCATTTT,CSAEPGQGDQPQHF,TRBJ1-5,TRBV20-1,few,TRBD1
TGTGCCAGCAGTTTATTTTTAGCCTCCGAGCAGTACTTC,CASSLFLASEQYF,TRBJ2-7,TRBV28,-,-
TGTGCCAGCAGCCGAAGCTTTAGTCGCACAGATACGCAGTATTTT,CASSRSFSRTDTQYF,TRBJ2-3,TRBV7-2,-,-
TGTGCCAGCAGCGTAGGTTACGGACGGAGAACAGATACGCAGTATTTT,CASSVGYGRRTDTQYF,TRBJ2-3,TRBV9,-,-
TGTGCCAGCAGCCCGGACAGGGGAGCGATTGACGAGCAGTACTTC,CASSPDRGAIDEQYF,TRBJ2-7,TRBV13,-,TRBD1
TGTGCCAGCAGCCTCCTATCCTGGGGAGATACGCAGTATTTT,CASSLLSWGDTQYF,TRBJ2-3,TRBV14,-,-
TGTGCCAGCAGCTCCGGACTAGAGGACAATGAGCAGTTCTTC,CASSSGLEDNEQFF,TRBJ2-1,TRBV7-2,-,TRBD2
TGTGCCAGCAGCGCGGCAGTGAATACGCAGTATTTT,CASSAAVNTQYF,TRBJ2-3,TRBV9,-,-
TGTGCCAGCAGCTTAGCCTGGGGCAGGCCACCCCAGTTCTTC,CASSLAWGRPPQFF,TRBJ2-1,TRBV7-2,-,-
TGTGCCACCAGTGATGACAGGGTATCCGATGAGCAGTACTTC,CATSDDRVSDEQYF,TRBJ2-7,TRBV24-1,-,TRBD1
TGCAGTGCTGGCGGGACAGGGGCATATGGCTACACCTTC,CSAGGTGAYGYTF,TRBJ1-2,TRBV20-1,-,TRBD1
TGTGCCAGCAGCCAAGATCCCGCGGGAAGCACAGATACGCAGTATTTT,CASSQDPAGSTDTQYF,TRBJ2-3,TRBV4-2,few,-
TGTGCCAGCTCACCAACCGGGACAGGGCTCGGCACTGAAGCTTTCTTT,CASSPTGTGLGTEAFF,TRBJ1-1,TRBV18,few,TRBD1
TGTGCCATCAGTGTTACTCCGGCAGATACGCAGTATTTT,CAISVTPADTQYF,TRBJ2-3,TRBV10-3,-,-
TGTGCCAGCAGCTCATTAACAGGGGGCCTATCCTATGGCTACACCTTC,CASSSLTGGLSYGYTF,TRBJ1-2,TRBV12-1,-,-
TGTGCCAGCAGCCCTCTTGAGGTTTTGAACACTGAAGCTTTCTTT,CASSPLEVLNTEAFF,TRBJ1-1,TRBV4-2,few,-
TGTGCCAGCAGCCTACTTACAGGGAATGAGCAGTTCTTC,CASSLLTGNEQFF,TRBJ2-1,TRBV5-4,-,-
TGTGCCAGCAGTTTTGGGGGGGACTCCTACAATGAGCAGTTCTTC,CASSFGGDSYNEQFF,TRBJ2-1,TRBV2,-,TRBD2
TGTGCCAGCAGTCCCCCGAGTTCGGAAAAACTGTTTTTT,CASSPPSSEKLFF,TRBJ1-4,TRBV28,-,-
TGTGCCAGCAGTCAGCCGGACAGGCTACGAAACACCATATATTTT,CASSQPDRLRNTIYF,TRBJ1-3,TRBV25-1,few,TRBD1